The 31 T cell receptor beta chains reported below all come from one sample, sequenced in a study of blood T cell repertoires in COVID-19. Method: immunoSEQ multiplex PCR; TCRdb's copy keeps in-frame clones and lacks some. The top ten clones hold about an eighth of a sample with 150,000 to 200,000 clones, roughly 84% of them seen once. Sequencing was done on a sample of PBMCs or T cells enriched from blood (not recorded which). Source of these receptors: a woman aged 55-69 years who had recovered from COVID-19.

The genes are TRBV5-1 and TRBJ2-3; D is unclear. Trimming removed 2 bases from V and 0 bases from J, with 4 bases in between. Germline loops: CDR1 SGHRS, CDR2 YFSETQ. The CDR3 consists of 13 residues. The CDR3 reads CASSFPSTDTQYF. Written as DNA, the CDR3 is TGCGCCAGCAGCTTTCCTAGCACAGATACGCAGTATTTT.

This chain uses TRBV27 with TRBJ1-2; D is undetermined. Germline lookup yields CDR1 MNHEY and CDR2 SMNVEV (reference sequence). CDR3 length: 12 amino acids. V was shortened by 6 bases and J by 3 bases, with 8 bases between the two germline ends. The CDR3 here is CASRDGDYGYTF. The DNA for the CDR3 is TGTGCCAGCAGAGACGGGGACTATGGCTACACCTTC.

V and J are TRBV6-6 and TRBJ2-7, with 10 positions matching TRBD2. From germline, CDR1 is MNHNY and CDR2 SVGAGI (reference sequence). The V segment lost 6 bases and the J segment 1 base; nucleotides outside the gene matches: 9. This CDR3 comprises 16 residues. CDR3 sequence reads: CASRDTSGTTSYEQYF. CDR3 nucleotide sequence: TGTGCCAGCAGAGACACTAGCGGGACAACTTCCTACGAGCAGTACTTC.

The chain links TRBV30 to TRBJ2-1, with 13 bases fitting TRBD2. CDR3 length equals 15 residues. V dropped 0 bases and J dropped 7; count of bases not matched to a gene: 3. The germline V gene encodes CDR1 GTSNPN and CDR2 SVGIG (reference sequence). CDR3 nucleotide sequence: TGTGCCTGGAGTGTAAGACTAGCGGGAGGAAATGAGCAGTTCTTC. As protein: CAWSVRLAGGNEQFF. Together with reference TRBV30 and TRBJ2-1, the CDR3 gives the full variable domain: SQTIHQWPATLVQPVGSPLSLECTVEGTSNPNLYWYRQAAGRGLQLLFYSVGIGQISSEVPQNLSASRPQDRQFILSSKKLLLSDSGFYLCAWSVRLAGGNEQFFGPGTRLTVL.

The chain joins TRBV4-2 to TRBJ2-7, with TRBD2 matching 8 bases. Germline V gene lookup returns CDR1 LGHNA and CDR2 YNFKEQ. This CDR3 is built from 15 residues. Trimming cost V 1 base and J 4 bases; bases outside gene matches: 6. The CDR3 coding sequence is TGTGCCAGCAGCCAAGGCGGGGGGTTTCAATACGAGCAGTACTTC. Its protein product is CASSQGGGFQYEQYF.

The genes are TRBV27 and TRBJ2-5; the match to TRBD2 covers 14 bases. Germline V gene lookup returns CDR1 MNHEY and CDR2 SMNVEV (reference sequence). This CDR3 has 16 residues. Trimming cost V 6 bases and J 6 bases; bases outside gene matches: 9. The CDR3 coding sequence is TGTGCCAGCAGACCCCCCGGGACTAGCGGGAGAAAGACCCAGTACTTC. This gives the protein CASRPPGTSGRKTQYF.

This rearrangement joins TRBV4-1 to TRBJ1-5; D is unresolved. The V gene lost 0 bases and the J gene lost 5 bases, with 8 bases spanning the gap. The CDR3 is made up of 14 amino acids. The germline gives CDR1 MGHRA, CDR2 YSYEKL. The CDR3 DNA reads TGCGCCAGCAGCCAAGATCGGGAGGATCAGCCCCAGCATTTT. Translated, it gives CASSQDREDQPQHF.

The chain carries TRBV28 and TRBJ2-3; TRBD2 agrees at 10 bases. From germline, CDR1 is MDHEN and CDR2 SYDVKM. The CDR3 is 16 amino acids. V gave up 5 bases and J gave up 2 bases; unmatched junction bases: 7. The CDR3 protein is CASSARSGGFTDTQYF. Here the CDR3 DNA reads TGTGCCAGCAGTGCACGTAGCGGGGGGTTCACAGATACGCAGTATTTT.

The chain employs TRBV11-2 and TRBJ2-3, with 7 bases aligning to TRBD2. CDR1 and CDR2 from the germline V gene are SGHAT and FQNNGV. The CDR3 has 14 amino acids. Trimming at V came to 5 bases and at J to 8 bases, leaving 10 bases not matched to a gene. In DNA form, the CDR3 reads TGTGCCAGCAGCGAAAGCGGGATTCGGGGTACGCAGTATTTT. Its protein is CASSESGIRGTQYF. The full variable domain, rest sourced from reference TRBV11-2 and TRBJ2-3, is EAGVAQSPRYKIIEKRQSVAFWCNPISGHATLYWYQQILGQGPKLLIQFQNNGVVDDSQLPKDRFSAERLKGVDSTLKIQPAKLEDSAVYLCASSESGIRGTQYFGPGTRLTVL.

This rearrangement joins TRBV7-3 to TRBJ2-1; possible D gene TRBD1, 6 bases. The CDR3 extends over 15 amino acids. V lost 6 bases, J lost 0 bases, and 12 bases lay in between. Germline CDR1 reads SGHTA; CDR2 reads FQGTGA. DNA for the CDR3: TGTGCCAGCAGTCTGGGGGCGGTCTCCTACAATGAGCAGTTCTTC. Translated, it gives CASSLGAVSYNEQFF.

This sequence joins TRBV19 and TRBJ1-6, with no clear D. The germline gives CDR1 LNHDA, CDR2 SQIVND (reference sequence). With 7 bases removed from V and 0 bases from J, the gap between germline ends came to 10 bases. This CDR3 region has 15 residues. CDR3: CASKDGSSYNSPLHF. DNA of the CDR3: TGTGCCAGTAAGGACGGGAGCTCCTATAATTCACCCCTCCACTTT. Looking up the rest from reference TRBV19 and TRBJ1-6 gives the full variable domain: DGGITQSPKYLFRKEGQNVTLSCEQNLNHDAMYWYRQDPGQGLRLIYYSQIVNDFQKGDIAEGYSVSREKKESFPLTVTSAQKNPTAFYLCASKDGSSYNSPLHFGNGTRLTVT.

This clone was seen just once. The chain recombines TRBV15 with TRBJ1-3; a weak D match, TRBD1 (5 bases). The V end lost 2 bases, the J end lost 0 bases, and 14 bases lay between the germline ends. Looked up from germline, CDR1 is LNHNV and CDR2 is YYDKDF (reference sequence). The CDR3 spans 17 residues. CDR3: CATSRPDIRNSGNTIYF. DNA for the CDR3: TGTGCCACCAGCAGACCGGACATCCGCAACTCTGGAAACACCATATATTTT.

This clone was detected only a few times. The chain joins TRBV18 to TRBJ1-5; 7 bases are shared with TRBD1. V was pared by 3 bases and J by 6 bases, with 5 bases of the junction left unmatched. This CDR3 region has 14 residues. Germline V gives CDR1 KGHSH, CDR2 LQKENI. The CDR3 coding sequence is TGTGCCAGCTCACCTAGACAGGGCCCTCAGCCCCAGCATTTT. This codes for CASSPRQGPQPQHF.

The genes are TRBV6-1 and TRBJ2-2; 9 bases agree with TRBD2. This CDR3 region has 16 residues. The ends lost 2 bases at V and 6 bases at J; junction bases unmatched: 7. CDR1 is MNHNS and CDR2 is SASEGT in the germline V gene. The CDR3 DNA reads as TGTGCCAGCAGTGAATGGTTAGCGGGGGCAGCCGGGGAGCTGTTTTTT. Its translation: CASSEWLAGAAGELFF.

The chain carries TRBV7-2 and TRBJ1-2; D is undetermined. This CDR3 has 13 amino acids. Between the trimmed V and J ends, which lost 4 bases and 7 bases, there was a span of 13 bases. CDR1 SGHTA and CDR2 FQGNSA come from the germline V gene. CDR3 region: CASSSRTEAGYTF. The DNA for the CDR3 is TGTGCCAGCAGCTCCAGGACGGAGGCTGGCTACACCTTC.

A few counts support this clone. This chain links TRBV27 with TRBJ2-3, with D tentatively TRBD2 (6 bases). V lost 5 bases, J lost 8 bases, and 32 bases lay in between. Looked up from germline, CDR1 is MNHEY and CDR2 is SMNVEV (reference sequence). This CDR3 comprises 19 residues. The CDR3 sequence: CASSLLSPWRNGGAGTQYF. CDR3 DNA: TGTGCCAGCAGTCTACTATCACCGTGGCGGAACGGGGGAGCGGGTACGCAGTATTTT.

V and J are TRBV27 and TRBJ2-1; TRBD2 agrees at 8 bases. Germline lookup yields CDR1 MNHEY and CDR2 SMNVEV (reference sequence). The length of the CDR3 is 14 residues. Losses at the gene ends were 6 bases for V and 4 bases for J; bases not matched to a gene: 5. CDR3 DNA sequence: TGTGCCAGCAGCCCTAGCGGGTTATACAATGAGCAGTTCTTC. The encoded protein is CASSPSGLYNEQFF.

CDR3 residues: CASSLGHLSNQPQHF. The CDR3 nucleotides are TGTGCCAGCAGCTTGGGGCACCTTAGCAATCAGCCCCAGCATTTT. The chain recombines TRBV5-5 with TRBJ1-5; D unclear. The CDR3 covers 15 residues. CDR1 is SGHKS, CDR2 YYEKEE, per germline (reference sequence). V lost 0 bases to trimming and J lost 0 bases, with 7 bases between them.

V usage is TRBV5-1 and J usage is TRBJ1-2; 7 positions agree with TRBD1. The ends lost 0 bases at V and 1 base at J; junction bases unmatched: 3. There are 15 residues in the CDR3. From germline, CDR1 is SGHRS and CDR2 YFSETQ. CDR3 sequence reads: CASSLGGGDNYGYTF. The CDR3, as DNA: TGCGCCAGCAGCTTGGGAGGGGGCGATAACTATGGCTACACCTTC. Together with reference TRBV5-1 and TRBJ1-2, the CDR3 gives the full variable domain: KAGVTQTPRYLIKTRGQQVTLSCSPISGHRSVSWYQQTPGQGLQFLFEYFSETQRNKGNFPGRFSGRQFSNSRSEMNVSTLELGDSALYLCASSLGGGDNYGYTFGSGTRLTVV.

V is TRBV30 and J is TRBJ2-3; 9 bases fit TRBD2. Trimming removed 2 bases from V and 5 bases from J; junction bases left unmatched: 8. Germline loops: CDR1 GTSNPN, CDR2 SVGIG (reference sequence). This CDR3 has 15 residues. The CDR3 loop is CAWSRLGLAEDTQYF. The CDR3 nucleotides read TGTGCCTGGAGTAGGCTGGGACTAGCTGAAGATACGCAGTATTTT.

The chain joins TRBV11-2 to TRBJ1-2; the D gene is possibly TRBD1 (6 bases). The germline V gene has CDR1 SGHAT and CDR2 FQNNGV. The CDR3 spans 13 residues. Between the trimmed V and J ends, which lost 7 bases and 2 bases, there was a span of 11 bases. CDR3 DNA: TGTGCCAGCACCAAACAGGGAAACTATGGCTACACCTTC. It translates to CASTKQGNYGYTF. Based on the CDR3 plus reference TRBV11-2 and TRBJ1-2, the full variable domain is EAGVAQSPRYKIIEKRQSVAFWCNPISGHATLYWYQQILGQGPKLLIQFQNNGVVDDSQLPKDRFSAERLKGVDSTLKIQPAKLEDSAVYLCASTKQGNYGYTFGSGTRLTVV.

This clone has a count of ten or more. V is TRBV5-4 and J is TRBJ2-3; 10 positions match TRBD2. Germline V CDR1 and CDR2: SGHNT, YYREEE (reference sequence). The CDR3 extends over 17 amino acids. V was clipped by 0 bases and J by 3 bases; unmatched bases: 7. CDR3 residues: CASSLASGGVGTDTQYF. The CDR3 DNA follows: TGTGCCAGCAGCTTGGCAAGCGGGGGGGTTGGTACAGATACGCAGTATTTT.

This clone is a singleton in its sample. V usage is TRBV6-4 and J usage is TRBJ1-6; the D is unclear. The V and J ends lost 8 bases and 5 bases respectively, with 7 bases between them. Germline V lookup: CDR1 MRHNA, CDR2 SNTAGT. This CDR3 comprises 12 residues. The DNA of the CDR3 is TGTGCCAGCGACCAGGATAATTCACCCCTCCACTTT. Its translation: CASDQDNSPLHF.

This rearrangement joins TRBV7-9 to TRBJ2-5; TRBD2 aligns across 7 bases. Germline loops: CDR1 SEHNR, CDR2 FQNEAQ (reference sequence). The CDR3 covers 15 residues. Trimming cost V 3 bases and J 1 base; bases outside gene matches: 5. The CDR3 reads CASSLGRTSQETQYF. Written as DNA, the CDR3 is TGTGCCAGCAGCTTGGGGCGGACTAGCCAAGAGACCCAGTACTTC.

This chain uses TRBV5-5 with TRBJ2-5; 7 nucleotides agree with TRBD1. Germline trimming cut 2 bases from V and 5 bases from J; bases unmatched to any gene: 6. The CDR3 has 14 residues. Germline CDR1 is SGHKS and CDR2 is YYEKEE (reference sequence). The CDR3 nucleotides are TGTGCCAGCAGCTTCGAGGGGGCGATGGAGACCCAGTACTTC. Translating gives CASSFEGAMETQYF.

CDR3 amino acids: CASRYRGLAPDTQYF. The CDR3, as DNA: TGTGCCAGCAGATACAGGGGGCTAGCTCCAGATACGCAGTATTTT. The V gene is TRBV2, the J gene TRBJ2-3; 9 bases align to TRBD1. With 6 bases clipped from V and 4 bases from J, the junction kept 8 bases outside the gene matches. Germline CDR1 reads SNHLY; CDR2 reads FYNNEI. The CDR3 loop spans 15 amino acids.

V is TRBV3-1 (or the pseudogene TRBV3-2) and J is TRBJ2-7, with 8 bases that match TRBD2. Germline CDR1 and CDR2: LGHDT and YNNKEL (reference sequence). The CDR3 has 13 amino acids. The V gene end was trimmed by 2 bases and the J gene end by 7 bases; junction bases not matched to a gene: 4. The DNA for the CDR3 is TGTGCCAGCAGCCAACTACTAGCGGCAGAGCAGTACTTC. This encodes CASSQLLAAEQYF.

This clone appeared a single time. The V and J genes are TRBV5-1 and TRBJ2-7; 7 bases are a match to TRBD2. Germline CDR1 SGHRS, CDR2 YFSETQ. V lost 0 bases and J lost 6; bases outside the gene matches: 9. The CDR3 runs to 15 residues. This CDR3 is CASSLAQGGLGEQYF. The CDR3 coding sequence is TGCGCCAGCAGCTTGGCCCAGGGCGGACTAGGCGAGCAGTACTTC.

The V and J genes are TRBV4-2 and TRBJ1-4; 10 bases align to TRBD1. The V gene end was trimmed by 4 bases and the J gene end by 3 bases; junction bases not matched to a gene: 8. The CDR3 sequence is 17 residues long. Looked up from germline, CDR1 is LGHNA and CDR2 is YNFKEQ. The CDR3 is CASSLLSTGGPNEKLFF. Written as DNA, the CDR3 is TGTGCCAGCAGCCTGCTATCGACAGGGGGCCCTAATGAAAAACTGTTTTTT.

This sequence joins TRBV5-1 and TRBJ2-3, with 7 bases identical to TRBD2. Germline CDR1 is SGHRS and CDR2 is YFSETQ. The CDR3 is 19 residues long. Trimming cost V 2 bases and J 0 bases; bases outside gene matches: 15. The DNA of the CDR3 is TGCGCCAGCAGCTTCGCGGGAGTTCTATCGCCCACTAGCACAGATACGCAGTATTTT. As protein: CASSFAGVLSPTSTDTQYF. Looking up the rest from reference TRBV5-1 and TRBJ2-3 gives the full variable domain: KAGVTQTPRYLIKTRGQQVTLSCSPISGHRSVSWYQQTPGQGLQFLFEYFSETQRNKGNFPGRFSGRQFSNSRSEMNVSTLELGDSALYLCASSFAGVLSPTSTDTQYFGPGTRLTVL.

This chain's CDR3 is CATSRQDRDRFPEAFF. The CDR3 DNA is TGTGCCACCAGCAGGCAAGACCGGGACAGGTTCCCTGAAGCTTTCTTT. V gene TRBV15 combines with J gene TRBJ1-1; 8 bases align to TRBD1. Trimming at V came to 3 bases and at J to 6 bases, leaving 12 bases not matched to a gene. Germline V gives CDR1 LNHNV, CDR2 YYDKDF (reference sequence). CDR3 length: 16 residues.